This T cell receptor (beta chain) was obtained from a study of PD-L1 blockade in urothelial cancer. Study information: About 85% of the roughly 30 patients comprised males who had bladder-origin urothelial cancer.

Measured with immunoSEQ multiplex PCR; TCRdb has only the in-frame clones, and not every one. The sample has around 40,000 clones, 80% to 90% seen once. The length of the CDR3 is 16 residues. Germline V CDR1 and CDR2: SGHKS, YYEKEE (reference sequence). The V end was cut by 4 bases, the J end by 4 bases, with 20 bases between. The J gene is TRBJ1-1, the V gene TRBV5-5, with D perhaps TRBD1 (6 bases). The TCR originated in a man aged 55-75 years with urothelial cancer. This specimen consisted of PBMCs, obtained around atezolizumab (anti-PD-L1) treatment. The CDR3 loop reads CASSPLQGRISTEAFF. For the CDR3, the DNA is TGTGCCAGCAGCCCCCTGCAGGGGAGAATTAGCACTGAAGCTTTCTTT.